These 15 T cell receptor beta chains originate from one sample sequenced in a study of blood T cells in healthy people across ages. Sample-barcoded 5' priming and a J-beta primer mix drove a second PCR of about 7 to 11 cycles. TCRdb reprocessed the 5' RACE reads via MiXCR and lists one record per CDR3 protein. The sample has 1,500,000 or so distinct CDR3 sequences, approximately 39% seen once. The sample comprised blood. The receptors were gathered from a woman aged 18-29 years in good health.

A few counts support this clonotype. The CDR3 loop is CASRQLYNEQFF. For the CDR3, the DNA is TGTGCCAGCAGACAGCTCTACAATGAGCAGTTCTTC. The chain carries TRBV5-6 and TRBJ2-1, with D unresolved. Per the germline V gene, CDR1 is SGHDT and CDR2 is YYEEEE. V shed 5 bases and J shed 3 bases, with 6 bases lying between them. This CDR3 is built from 12 residues.

This clonotype was detected a few times. The chain links TRBV4-1 to TRBJ1-1; D gene uncertain. Germline CDR1 and CDR2: MGHRA and YSYEKL. This CDR3 is 11 amino acids long. The V end was cut by 8 bases, the J end by 4 bases, with 8 bases between. This CDR3 reads CASGDGTEAFF. In nucleotides, the CDR3 is TGCGCCAGCGGCGATGGCACTGAAGCTTTCTTT.

This clonotype turned up a few times. The rearrangement joins TRBV12-3 or TRBV12-4 to TRBJ2-1; perhaps TRBD1 as D (5 bases). V was trimmed by 5 bases and J by 8 bases, leaving 16 bases between them. The CDR3 is made up of 14 amino acids. The CDR3 loop reads CASSPMTDLDEQFF. In DNA, the CDR3 is TGTGCCAGCAGTCCAATGACAGACTTGGATGAGCAGTTCTTC.

This chain joins TRBV30 and TRBJ1-5, with 9 bases matching TRBD1. Trimming at V came to 4 bases and at J to 7 bases, leaving 8 bases not matched to a gene. Germline V CDR1 and CDR2: GTSNPN, SVGIG (reference sequence). This CDR3 region has 14 residues. The CDR3, as DNA: TGTGCCTGGACCCCCGGGACAGGGCTGCAGCCCCAGCATTTT. It encodes CAWTPGTGLQPQHF.

The J gene is TRBJ2-5, the V gene TRBV9; D is undetermined. Germline loops: CDR1 SGDLS, CDR2 YYNGEE. V was trimmed by 0 bases and J by 5 bases, leaving 8 bases between them. CDR3 length: 13 residues. The DNA of the CDR3 is TGTGCCAGCAGCGTAGACGTTCCGGAGACCCAGTACTTC. This encodes CASSVDVPETQYF.

This sequence joins TRBV4-3 and TRBJ2-7; maybe TRBD2 (5 bases). Germline V CDR1 and CDR2: LGHNA, YSLEER. The V gene lost 1 base and the J gene lost 6 bases, with 10 bases spanning the gap. This CDR3 comprises 13 residues. DNA of the CDR3: TGCGCCAGCAGCCAAGTCATCGAGGGCGAGCAGTACTTC. Amino acids: CASSQVIEGEQYF.

In nucleotides, the CDR3 is TGCAGCGTTGACTCTACTGTCACCGGGGAGCTGTTTTTT. It specifies CSVDSTVTGELFF. The chain combines TRBV29-1 with TRBJ2-2; D is uncertain. The CDR3 sequence is 13 residues long. The ends were cut back, 3 bases at V and 4 bases at J, with 9 bases in the middle. In germline, CDR1 is SQVTM, CDR2 ANQGSEA.

In its sample, this clonotype was seen a few times. This chain joins TRBV12-3 or TRBV12-4 and TRBJ1-6; TRBD1 might be the D (6 bases). Trimming took 2 bases from V and 5 from J, leaving 13 bases between them. This CDR3 is 16 amino acids long. The chain's CDR3 is CASSLSGRGNNSPLHF. DNA for the CDR3: TGTGCCAGCAGTTTATCCGGCAGGGGAAATAATTCACCCCTCCACTTT.

This clonotype appeared a few times. The chain uses TRBV20-1 and TRBJ2-1; 13 bases fit TRBD2. This CDR3 has 18 residues. The junction had 6 bases not matched to a gene; V was cut back by 0 bases and J by 1 base. Germline values: CDR1 DFQATT, CDR2 SNEGSKA (reference sequence). DNA for the CDR3: TGCAGTGCTAGAGATCTTGGGACTAGCGGGATATCCTACAATGAGCAGTTCTTC. Amino acids: CSARDLGTSGISYNEQFF.

Notes on this clonotype: Since the CDR3 does not end with the conserved phenylalanine or tryptophan, this likely comes from a read error. The chain employs TRBV12-3 or TRBV12-4 and TRBJ2-1; D could derive from TRBD1 or TRBD2 (5 bases each). This CDR3 has 15 amino acids. V was pared by 4 bases and J by 4 bases, with 14 bases between. CDR3 bases: TGTGCCAGCAGTTACACGGGGCTCGAATACAATGAGCAGTTCTTG. This translates into CASSYTGLEYNEQFL.

Turning to this clonotype: At one boundary the junction diverges from the germline segment, which might be a read error. The chain recombines TRBV5-6 with TRBJ2-1, with D hard to call. Germline-derived CDR1 and CDR2 are SGHDT and YYEEEE. The CDR3 has 15 amino acids. CDR3 DNA: TGTGCCAGCAGCTTGGGTCGTCTCTCCTACAATGAGCGGTTCTTC. It translates to CASSLGRLSYNERFF.

V usage is TRBV28 and J usage is TRBJ2-7, with TRBD2 as a possible D gene (6 bases). CDR3 size: 15 residues. Germline V gene data show CDR1 as MDHEN and CDR2 as SYDVKM. V was clipped by 3 bases and J by 4 bases, with 16 bases between them. The CDR3 DNA reads as TGTGCCAGCAGTTTGCCGGGACTGGGTGTTTACGAGCAGTACTTC. Its translation is CASSLPGLGVYEQYF.

About this clonotype itself: One end of the junction is discordant with germline, which a read error may explain. This chain uses TRBV29-1 with TRBJ1-2; unclear D gene. The CDR3 loop spans 13 amino acids. Germline V gene lookup returns CDR1 SQVTM and CDR2 ANQGSEA. The CDR3 sequence: CSVEDPGLVGCTF. The CDR3 DNA reads TGCAGCGTTGAAGATCCCGGACTGGTCGGCTGCACCTTC.

About this clonotype: One junction end disagrees with the germline gene, perhaps due to a read error. V is TRBV28 and J is TRBJ2-1; D remains unclear. Germline CDR1 reads MDHEN; CDR2 reads SYDVKM. The CDR3 runs to 11 residues. CDR3: CASGFLNEQFF. In DNA, the CDR3 is TGTGCCAGCGGTTTCCTCAATGAGCAGTTCTTC. Combining the CDR3 with reference TRBV28 and TRBJ2-1 gives the whole variable domain DVKVTQSSRYLVKRTGEKVFLECVQDMDHENMFWYRQDPGLGLRLIYFSYDVKMKEKGDIPEGYSVSREKKERFSLILESASTNQTSMYLCASGFLNEQFFGPGTRLTVL.

The chain employs TRBV12-3 or TRBV12-4 and TRBJ1-5, with a tentative D call TRBD1 (5 bases). CDR3 length equals 16 residues. Trimming stripped 6 bases from V and 1 base from J, with 16 bases between. In DNA form, the CDR3 reads TGTGCCAGCAGGTACTCTGGGACCCCCAGCAATCAGCCCCAGCATTTT. Residues: CASRYSGTPSNQPQHF.